Shown below are 12 T cell receptor beta chains from a single sample sequenced in a study of shared clonotypes between healthy human individuals. Sequencing used immunoSEQ multiplex PCR; TCRdb keeps in-frame clones, though not all of them. The table has more than 600,000 clones, 92% seen once. Cells designated naive CD8 were CD45RO-negative and were positively selected for CCR7, with terminally differentiated effector memory CD45RA+ cells excluded. The sequenced sample was naive CD8+ T cells sorted from blood. These receptors were obtained from a man aged 25-45 years in good health.

The rearrangement links TRBV7-3 to TRBJ2-7, with 8 nucleotides matching TRBD2. V dropped 4 bases and J dropped 3; count of bases not matched to a gene: 2. CDR1 and CDR2 (germline): SGHTA, FQGTGA. The CDR3 consists of 13 residues. Here the CDR3 reads CASSSLAGYEQYF. The CDR3 DNA reads as TGTGCCAGCAGCTCCCTAGCGGGCTACGAGCAGTACTTC. Together with reference TRBV7-3 and TRBJ2-7, the CDR3 gives the full variable domain: GAGVSQTPSNKVTEKGKYVELRCDPISGHTALYWYRQSLGQGPEFLIYFQGTGAADDSGLPNDRFFAVRPEGSVSTLKIQRTERGDSAVYLCASSSLAGYEQYFGPGTRLTVT.

This clone showed up just a few times. The chain joins TRBV7-9 to TRBJ2-7; no clear D. From germline, CDR1 is SEHNR and CDR2 FQNEAQ (reference sequence). CDR3 length equals 14 residues. V was shortened by 4 bases and J by 4 bases, with 14 bases between the two germline ends. The CDR3 nucleotides read TGTGCCAGCAGCTCGGGTCTGGGGATGTACGAGCAGTACTTC. Translation gives CASSSGLGMYEQYF.

J is TRBJ2-3 and V is TRBV9; 11 positions agree with TRBD2. The CDR3 covers 17 residues. In germline, CDR1 is SGDLS, CDR2 YYNGEE. After removal of 0 bases from V and 3 bases from J, the junction contained 6 bases not matched to a gene. CDR3 nucleotide sequence: TGTGCCAGCAGCGTAGCCGCTAGCGGGAGGTTAACAGATACGCAGTATTTT. It translates to CASSVAASGRLTDTQYF.

This sequence joins TRBV7-9 and TRBJ2-7; 8 positions agree with TRBD2. The CDR3 sequence is 16 residues long. Germline V CDR1 and CDR2: SEHNR, FQNEAQ (reference sequence). V dropped 5 bases and J dropped 0; count of bases not matched to a gene: 9. The CDR3 nucleotides are TGTGCCAGCAGCCCCTCGGGGGGGTTGCCCTCCTACGAGCAGTACTTC. Translation: CASSPSGGLPSYEQYF.

The chain carries TRBV9 and TRBJ2-7; 9 bases are a match to TRBD1. The CDR3 runs 13 residues. J lost 7 bases, V lost 4 bases, and 6 bases had no gene match. Germline V gene lookup returns CDR1 SGDLS and CDR2 YYNGEE. The CDR3: CASSSGTGREQYF. The CDR3 nucleotides read TGTGCCAGCAGCTCCGGGACAGGGCGGGAGCAGTACTTC.

The genes are TRBV27 and TRBJ2-7; TRBD2 agrees at 7 bases. This CDR3 is 17 amino acids long. CDR1 is MNHEY, CDR2 SMNVEV, per germline (reference sequence). V gave up 2 bases and J gave up 0 bases; unmatched junction bases: 10. CDR3 residues: CASSLRGPGGNSYEQYF. In DNA, the CDR3 is TGTGCCAGCAGTTTAAGGGGCCCGGGGGGAAACTCCTACGAGCAGTACTTC.

The chain is built from TRBV27 and TRBJ1-4; D is uncertain. The V and J ends lost 4 bases and 7 bases respectively, with 7 bases between them. Germline assignment: CDR1 MNHEY and CDR2 SMNVEV (reference sequence). The CDR3 covers 12 residues. The CDR3 DNA sequence: TGTGCCAGCAGTTACGGTGGTGAAAAACTGTTTTTT. It translates to CASSYGGEKLFF. The whole variable domain, filled in from reference TRBV27 and TRBJ1-4, reads EAQVTQNPRYLITVTGKKLTVTCSQNMNHEYMSWYRQDPGLGLRQIYYSMNVEVTDKGDVPEGYKVSRKEKRNFPLILESPSPNQTSLYFCASSYGGEKLFFGSGTQLSVL.

The chain has TRBV7-9 and TRBJ2-1; a possible D gene is TRBD1 (6 bases). The V end lost 0 bases, the J end lost 5 bases, and 11 bases lay between the germline ends. The length of the CDR3 is 15 residues. Germline V gene sequence: CDR1 SEHNR, CDR2 FQNEAQ (reference sequence). CDR3 protein: CASSLAQGTHNEQFF. DNA of the CDR3: TGTGCCAGCAGCTTAGCGCAGGGGACGCACAATGAGCAGTTCTTC.

The gene calls are TRBV30 and TRBJ2-5; D is uncertain. Between the trimmed V and J ends, which lost 2 bases and 5 bases, there was a span of 12 bases. The CDR3 consists of 13 residues. Germline V gives CDR1 GTSNPN, CDR2 SVGIG (reference sequence). As DNA, the CDR3 is TGTGCCTGGAGTCACACCCTAGGGGAGACCCAGTACTTC. This codes for CAWSHTLGETQYF.

The V call is TRBV4-3, the J call TRBJ1-1, with a tentative D call TRBD1 (5 bases). The CDR3 is made up of 14 amino acids. CDR1 is LGHNA and CDR2 is YSLEER in the germline V gene. Between the trimmed V and J ends, which lost 0 bases and 5 bases, there was a span of 10 bases. CDR3 residues: CASSQDRVPTEAFF. CDR3 sequence (DNA): TGCGCCAGCAGCCAAGACAGGGTGCCGACTGAAGCTTTCTTT.

The gene calls are TRBV28 and TRBJ1-5; D is uncertain. The CDR3 consists of 15 residues. Looked up from germline, CDR1 is MDHEN and CDR2 is SYDVKM. Trimming removed 3 bases at V and 5 bases at J, with 14 bases between. The CDR3 bases are TGTGCCAGCAGTTTCCAGAAGGGCGGAGATCAGCCCCAGCATTTT. Residues: CASSFQKGGDQPQHF.

V is TRBV19 and J is TRBJ1-5; 10 bases are shared with TRBD1. The trim removed 3 bases at V and 3 bases at J, leaving 11 bases unmatched. Germline-derived CDR1 and CDR2 are LNHDA and SQIVND (reference sequence). This CDR3 contains 18 residues. The CDR3, as DNA: TGTGCCAGTAGTATTTTCTGGACAGGGGGTGAGGACAATCAGCCCCAGCATTTT. Its protein is CASSIFWTGGEDNQPQHF.